This T cell receptor beta chain was recovered during a study of blood T cell repertoires in COVID-19. Profiling relied on immunoSEQ multiplex PCR, and the TCRdb table lists in-frame clones only, not all of them. The sample records about 58,000 clones, about 88% being singletons. Germline-derived CDR1 and CDR2 are LGHDT and YNNKEL (reference sequence). V lost 2 bases, J lost 5 bases, and 3 bases stayed unmatched. The CDR3 spans 14 residues. The TCR originated in a human donor with active COVID-19. The donor label of this sample is uncertain. The chain employs TRBV3-1 (or the pseudogene TRBV3-2) and TRBJ1-2; 9 nucleotides align to TRBD1. Material: peripheral blood. The CDR3 bases are TGTGCCAGCAGCCAAAGACAGGGGGTATATGGCTACACCTTC. It encodes CASSQRQGVYGYTF.